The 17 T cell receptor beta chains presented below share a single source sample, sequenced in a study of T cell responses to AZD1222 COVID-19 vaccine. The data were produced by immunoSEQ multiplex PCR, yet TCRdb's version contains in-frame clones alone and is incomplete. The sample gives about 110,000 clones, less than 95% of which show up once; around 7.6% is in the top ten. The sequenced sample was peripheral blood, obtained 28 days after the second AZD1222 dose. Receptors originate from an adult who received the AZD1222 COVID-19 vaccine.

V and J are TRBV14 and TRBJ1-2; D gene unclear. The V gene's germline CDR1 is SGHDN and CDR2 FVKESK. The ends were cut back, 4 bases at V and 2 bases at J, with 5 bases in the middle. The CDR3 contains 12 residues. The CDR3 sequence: CASSLANYGYTF. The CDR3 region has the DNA TGTGCCAGCAGCCTAGCCAACTATGGCTACACCTTC.

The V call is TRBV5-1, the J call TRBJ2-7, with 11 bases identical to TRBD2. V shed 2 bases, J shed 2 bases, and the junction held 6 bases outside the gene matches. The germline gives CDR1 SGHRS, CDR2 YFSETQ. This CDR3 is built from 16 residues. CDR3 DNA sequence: TGCGCCAGCAGCTTCGGGGCTAGCGGGGGGACCTACGAGCAGTACTTC. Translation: CASSFGASGGTYEQYF.

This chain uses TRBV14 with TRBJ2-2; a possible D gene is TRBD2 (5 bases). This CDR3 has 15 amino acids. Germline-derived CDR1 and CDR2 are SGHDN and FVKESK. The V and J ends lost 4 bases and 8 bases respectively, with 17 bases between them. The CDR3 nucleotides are TGTGCCAGCAGCCTACCCGGACTTACCTCAGGGGAGCTGTTTTTT. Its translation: CASSLPGLTSGELFF.

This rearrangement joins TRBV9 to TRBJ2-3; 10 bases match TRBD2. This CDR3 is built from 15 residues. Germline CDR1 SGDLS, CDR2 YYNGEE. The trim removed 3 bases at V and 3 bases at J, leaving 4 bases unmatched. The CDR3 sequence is CASSALAGSTDTQYF. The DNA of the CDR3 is TGTGCCAGCAGCGCACTAGCGGGGAGTACAGATACGCAGTATTTT.

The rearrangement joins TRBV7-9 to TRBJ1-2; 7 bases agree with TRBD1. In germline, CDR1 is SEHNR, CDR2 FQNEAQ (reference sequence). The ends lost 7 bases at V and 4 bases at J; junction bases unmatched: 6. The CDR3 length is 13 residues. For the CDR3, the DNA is TGTGCCAGCACCGACTGGGACAGCTATGGCTACACCTTC. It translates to CASTDWDSYGYTF.

CDR3 loop: CASSLRGAATYNEQFF. In DNA form, the CDR3 reads TGTGCCAGCAGCTTGCGGGGAGCGGCAACCTACAATGAGCAGTTCTTC. V is TRBV7-2 and J is TRBJ2-1, with D perhaps TRBD2 (6 bases). The V end was cut by 3 bases, the J end by 2 bases, with 14 bases between. This CDR3 comprises 16 residues. The germline CDR1 and CDR2 sequences are SGHTA and FQGNSA.

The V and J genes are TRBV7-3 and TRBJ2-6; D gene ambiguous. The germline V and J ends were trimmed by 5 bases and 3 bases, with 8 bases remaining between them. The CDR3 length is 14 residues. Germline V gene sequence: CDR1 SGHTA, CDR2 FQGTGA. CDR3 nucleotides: TGTGCCAGCAGCCCCAGATATGGGGCCAACGTCCTGACTTTC. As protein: CASSPRYGANVLTF.

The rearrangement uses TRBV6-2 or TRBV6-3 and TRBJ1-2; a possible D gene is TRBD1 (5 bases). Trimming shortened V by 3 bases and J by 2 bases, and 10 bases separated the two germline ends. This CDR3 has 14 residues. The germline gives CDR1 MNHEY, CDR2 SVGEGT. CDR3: CASSYRDGNYGYTF. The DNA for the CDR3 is TGTGCCAGCAGTTATCGGGACGGGAACTATGGCTACACCTTC.

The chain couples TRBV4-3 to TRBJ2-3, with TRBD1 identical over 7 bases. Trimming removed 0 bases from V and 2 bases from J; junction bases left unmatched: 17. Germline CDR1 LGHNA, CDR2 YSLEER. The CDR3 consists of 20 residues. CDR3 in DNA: TGCGCCAGCAGCCAAGACCCTCGGACAGGCTACAAAACCCACACAGATACGCAGTATTTT. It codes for CASSQDPRTGYKTHTDTQYF.

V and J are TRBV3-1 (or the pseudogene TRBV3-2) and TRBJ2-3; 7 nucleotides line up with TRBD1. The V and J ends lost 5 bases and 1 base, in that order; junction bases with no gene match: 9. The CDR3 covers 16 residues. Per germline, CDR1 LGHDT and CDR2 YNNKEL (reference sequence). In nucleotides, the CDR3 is TGTGCCAGCAGCGCCGAGGGGGCAGGGGGCACAGATACGCAGTATTTT. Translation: CASSAEGAGGTDTQYF.

The CDR3 bases are TGTGCCAGCAGCTCATCCGCTCCGGCGGAGGTTAACACCTTC. Translated, it gives CASSSSAPAEVNTF. The J gene is TRBJ1-2, the V gene TRBV7-9; the D is unclear. Germline assignment: CDR1 SEHNR and CDR2 FQNEAQ (reference sequence). The V end was cut by 4 bases, the J end by 12 bases, with 21 bases between. This CDR3 region has 14 residues.

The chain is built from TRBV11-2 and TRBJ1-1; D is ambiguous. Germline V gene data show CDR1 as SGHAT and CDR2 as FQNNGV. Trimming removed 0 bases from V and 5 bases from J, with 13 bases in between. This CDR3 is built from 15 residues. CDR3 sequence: CASSLDLWAETEAFF. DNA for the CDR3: TGTGCCAGCAGCTTAGATCTTTGGGCAGAGACTGAAGCTTTCTTT.

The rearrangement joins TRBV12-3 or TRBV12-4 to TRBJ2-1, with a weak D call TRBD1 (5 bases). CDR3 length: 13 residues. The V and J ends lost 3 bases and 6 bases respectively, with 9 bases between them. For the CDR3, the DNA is TGTGCCAGCAGTTTGGGGCGATTCAATGAGCAGTTCTTC. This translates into CASSLGRFNEQFF.

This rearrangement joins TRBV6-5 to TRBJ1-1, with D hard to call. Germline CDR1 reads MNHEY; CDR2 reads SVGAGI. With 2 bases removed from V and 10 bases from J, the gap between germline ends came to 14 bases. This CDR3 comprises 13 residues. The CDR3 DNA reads TGTGCCAGCAGTTACGAGTGGGGAGAGGGAGCTTTCTTT. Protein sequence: CASSYEWGEGAFF.

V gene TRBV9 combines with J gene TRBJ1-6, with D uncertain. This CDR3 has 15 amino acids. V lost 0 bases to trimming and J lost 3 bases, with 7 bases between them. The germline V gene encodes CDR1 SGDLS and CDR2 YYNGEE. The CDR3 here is CASSVGLVYNSPLHF. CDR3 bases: TGTGCCAGCAGCGTAGGCTTGGTCTATAATTCACCCCTCCACTTT.

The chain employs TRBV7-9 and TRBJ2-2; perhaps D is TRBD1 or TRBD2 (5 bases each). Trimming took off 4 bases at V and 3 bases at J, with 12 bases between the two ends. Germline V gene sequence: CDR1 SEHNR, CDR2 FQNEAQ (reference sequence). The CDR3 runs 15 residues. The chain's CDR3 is CASSSTLGDTGELFF. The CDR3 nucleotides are TGTGCCAGCAGCTCCACCTTGGGGGACACCGGGGAGCTGTTTTTT.

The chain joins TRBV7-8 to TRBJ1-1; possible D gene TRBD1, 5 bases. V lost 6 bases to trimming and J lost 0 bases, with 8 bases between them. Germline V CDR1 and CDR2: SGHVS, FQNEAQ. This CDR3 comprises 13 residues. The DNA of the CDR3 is TGTGCCAGCAGGGGGGGTATGAACACTGAAGCTTTCTTT. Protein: CASRGGMNTEAFF.